These T cell receptor beta chains were read from a single sample in a study of blood T cell repertoires in COVID-19. Some clones are missing from TCRdb's copy, which holds only in-frame ones; the method was immunoSEQ multiplex PCR. The sample includes roughly 200,000 clones, roughly 80% of them seen just once. Sequencing was carried out using peripheral blood. Source of these receptors: a human donor in a cohort sampled during active COVID-19. Both conserved end residues are part of each CDR3. D genes are given only for firm matches. Clone size appears in some rows only: once, few, many, or a class for an expanded clone.

d_gene: TRBD1
abundance: .
v_gene: TRBV6-2/TRBV6-3
j_gene: TRBJ1-5
CDR3aa: CASSVRDRRQPQHF
CDR3nt: TGTGCCAGCAGTGTCCGGGACAGGAGACAGCCCCAGCATTTT

d_gene: .
abundance: .
v_gene: TRBV3-1/TRBV3-2
j_gene: TRBJ2-3
CDR3aa: CASSQERGEGPDTQYF
CDR3nt: TGTGCCAGCAGCCAAGAGCGGGGCGAGGGCCCAGATACGCAGTATTTT

d_gene: .
abundance: once
v_gene: TRBV3-1/TRBV3-2
j_gene: TRBJ2-3
CDR3aa: CASSQVGGTDTQYF
CDR3nt: TGTGCCAGCAGCCAGGTGGGAGGCACAGATACGCAGTATTTT

d_gene: TRBD1
abundance: .
v_gene: TRBV9
j_gene: TRBJ1-3
CDR3aa: CASSPMPGGNSGNTIYF
CDR3nt: TGTGCCAGCAGCCCTATGCCAGGGGGGAACTCTGGAAACACCATATATTTT

d_gene: TRBD1
abundance: .
v_gene: TRBV3-1/TRBV3-2
j_gene: TRBJ2-6
CDR3aa: CASSQGTGSGANVLTF
CDR3nt: TGTGCCAGCAGCCAGGGGACAGGCTCTGGGGCCAACGTCCTGACTTTC

d_gene: TRBD1
abundance: once
v_gene: TRBV5-1
j_gene: TRBJ2-5
CDR3aa: CASRDGTGQETQYF
CDR3nt: TGCGCCAGCAGAGACGGGACAGGGCAAGAGACCCAGTACTTC

d_gene: TRBD1
abundance: .
v_gene: TRBV6-2/TRBV6-3
j_gene: TRBJ1-1
CDR3aa: CASSSWTGRTEAFF
CDR3nt: TGTGCCAGCAGTTCTTGGACAGGGCGGACTGAAGCTTTCTTT

d_gene: TRBD1
abundance: .
v_gene: TRBV28
j_gene: TRBJ2-7
CDR3aa: CASSFRDRVDEQYF
CDR3nt: TGTGCCAGCAGTTTTAGGGACAGGGTAGACGAGCAGTACTTC

d_gene: .
abundance: .
v_gene: TRBV18
j_gene: TRBJ1-1
CDR3aa: CASSPTDSLYDPNTEAFF
CDR3nt: TGTGCCAGCTCACCAACGGACAGCCTTTACGACCCGAACACTGAAGCTTTCTTT

d_gene: .
abundance: .
v_gene: TRBV5-1
j_gene: TRBJ1-2
CDR3aa: CASSWESLDGYTF
CDR3nt: TGCGCCAGCAGCTGGGAGAGCTTGGATGGCTACACCTTC

d_gene: .
abundance: .
v_gene: TRBV9
j_gene: TRBJ1-2
CDR3aa: CASSRVGGTTNYGYTF
CDR3nt: TGTGCCAGCAGCCGAGTGGGGGGGACAACTAACTATGGCTACACCTTC

d_gene: .
abundance: .
v_gene: TRBV3-1/TRBV3-2
j_gene: TRBJ2-7
CDR3aa: CASSQGTSNSYEQYF
CDR3nt: TGTGCCAGCAGCCAAGGGACATCCAACTCCTACGAGCAGTACTTC

d_gene: TRBD2
abundance: .
v_gene: TRBV11-2
j_gene: TRBJ2-7
CDR3aa: CASSLERLAGRYEQYF
CDR3nt: TGTGCCAGCAGCTTAGAACGATTAGCGGGAAGATACGAGCAGTACTTC

d_gene: TRBD1
abundance: .
v_gene: TRBV6-5
j_gene: TRBJ2-7
CDR3aa: CASSHDRASYEQYF
CDR3nt: TGTGCCAGCAGTCACGACAGGGCGAGCTACGAGCAGTACTTC

d_gene: .
abundance: .
v_gene: TRBV18
j_gene: TRBJ1-6
CDR3aa: CASSPASSYNSPLHF
CDR3nt: TGTGCCAGCTCACCAGCGAGCTCCTATAATTCACCCCTCCACTTT

d_gene: TRBD1
abundance: .
v_gene: TRBV24-1
j_gene: TRBJ2-2
CDR3aa: CAATGGPNTGELFF
CDR3nt: TGTGCCGCTACAGGGGGCCCGAACACCGGGGAGCTGTTTTTT

d_gene: .
abundance: .
v_gene: TRBV7-8
j_gene: TRBJ2-1
CDR3aa: CASSLVGAGNEQFF
CDR3nt: TGTGCCAGCAGCTTAGTCGGAGCCGGGAATGAGCAGTTCTTC

d_gene: TRBD1
abundance: .
v_gene: TRBV6-5
j_gene: TRBJ2-7
CDR3aa: CASRRTGSSYEQYF
CDR3nt: TGTGCCAGCAGGCGGACAGGAAGCTCCTACGAGCAGTACTTC

d_gene: TRBD1
abundance: .
v_gene: TRBV7-9
j_gene: TRBJ2-4
CDR3aa: CASSPGQGYIQYF
CDR3nt: TGTGCCAGCAGTCCAGGACAGGGGTACATTCAGTACTTC

d_gene: TRBD1
abundance: .
v_gene: TRBV11-3
j_gene: TRBJ1-2
CDR3aa: CASSLDAQGDSYGYTF
CDR3nt: TGTGCCAGCAGCTTAGATGCTCAGGGGGATAGCTATGGCTACACCTTC

d_gene: TRBD1
abundance: .
v_gene: TRBV3-1/TRBV3-2
j_gene: TRBJ1-1
CDR3aa: CASSWDSPNTEAFF
CDR3nt: TGTGCCAGCAGCTGGGACAGCCCGAACACTGAAGCTTTCTTT

d_gene: .
abundance: .
v_gene: TRBV18
j_gene: TRBJ2-3
CDR3aa: CASSPISTDTQYF
CDR3nt: TGTGCCAGCTCACCAATAAGCACAGATACGCAGTATTTT

d_gene: TRBD1
abundance: few
v_gene: TRBV28
j_gene: TRBJ1-3
CDR3aa: CASRPGQFSGNTIYF
CDR3nt: TGTGCCAGCAGGCCGGGACAGTTCTCTGGAAACACCATATATTTT

d_gene: .
abundance: many
v_gene: TRBV7-9
j_gene: TRBJ2-7
CDR3aa: CASSLEYYEQYF
CDR3nt: TGTGCCAGCAGCTTAGAATACTACGAGCAGTACTTC

d_gene: TRBD1
abundance: .
v_gene: TRBV19
j_gene: TRBJ2-6
CDR3aa: CASTTGGRGANVLTF
CDR3nt: TGTGCCAGTACCACAGGGGGCAGAGGGGCCAACGTCCTGACTTTC